Listed here are 10 T cell receptor beta chains from one sample, sequenced in a study of T cells in Graves' hyperthyroidism and ophthalmopathy. Researchers amplified the TCR beta CDR3 regions from RNA transcripts. TCR CDR3 regions were first amplified by RT-PCR with HTBI primers. TCRdb recomputed calls from the multiplex PCR reads with MiXCR, one row per CDR3 protein. The sample lists roughly 560,000 distinct CDR3 sequences; under 15% were seen once. The specimen was blood. These receptors originate from a woman in her forties with Graves' ophthalmopathy.

This clonotype was picked up a small number of times. The chain has TRBV7-3 and TRBJ2-5, with D perhaps given as TRBD1 or TRBD2 (6 bases each). The length of the CDR3 is 14 residues. In germline, CDR1 is SGHTA, CDR2 FQGTGA. V was pared by 5 bases and J by 1 base, with 11 bases between. The CDR3 loop is CASSPSGAQETQYF. The CDR3 coding sequence is TGTGCCAGCAGCCCGTCGGGGGCCCAAGAGACCCAGTACTTC. Drawing the rest from reference TRBV7-3 and TRBJ2-5, the complete variable domain is GAGVSQTPSNKVTEKGKYVELRCDPISGHTALYWYRQSLGQGPEFLIYFQGTGAADDSGLPNDRFFAVRPEGSVSTLKIQRTERGDSAVYLCASSPSGAQETQYFGPGTRLLVL.

This clonotype has ten or more counts. The chain joins TRBV12-3 or TRBV12-4 to TRBJ1-1; weak D call: TRBD1 (6 bases). The CDR3 runs to 15 residues. V lost 1 base and J 8 bases, leaving 17 bases between the germline ends. The CDR3 DNA reads as TGTGCCAGCAGTTTAGAGACAGGCGGAGAAAACGAAGCTTTCTTT. The encoded protein is CASSLETGGENEAFF.

The table lists this clonotype with many counts. In nucleotides, the CDR3 is TGTGCCAGCAGGAAACAGGACCAAGAGACCCAGTACTTC. Protein product: CASRKQDQETQYF. This chain links TRBV6-1 with TRBJ2-5; D is possibly TRBD1 (5 bases). V shed 6 bases and J shed 0 bases, with 8 bases lying between them. This CDR3 has 13 residues. The germline CDR1 and CDR2 sequences are MNHNS and SASEGT.

The CDR3 coding sequence is TGTGCCAGCAGCTCGACAGGGGGCGGATACGAGCAGTACTTC. It encodes CASSSTGGGYEQYF. The chain has TRBV13 and TRBJ2-7; 10 bases fit TRBD1. There are 14 residues in the CDR3. Germline V gives CDR1 PRHDT, CDR2 FYEKMQ (reference sequence). The junction had 4 bases not matched to a gene; V was cut back by 4 bases and J by 4 bases.

This clonotype was detected only a few times. This chain uses TRBV20-1 with TRBJ1-1; 8 nucleotides line up with TRBD1. The CDR3 runs to 13 residues. From germline, CDR1 is DFQATT and CDR2 SNEGSKA (reference sequence). With V trimmed by 6 bases and J by 2 bases, 5 bases remained unmatched. The CDR3 bases are TGCAGTGCCCCGGACAGGGTAAACACTGAAGCTTTCTTT. This translates into CSAPDRVNTEAFF.

This clonotype was recorded at least ten times. V gene TRBV19 combines with J gene TRBJ1-1; no reliable D call. The CDR3 runs to 12 residues. Per the germline V gene, CDR1 is LNHDA and CDR2 is SQIVND (reference sequence). Deletions cut 4 bases from V and 9 bases from J, with 12 bases between. CDR3 coding DNA: TGTGCCAGTAGTAGAGACACCGGGAAAGCTTTCTTT. Amino acid sequence: CASSRDTGKAFF.

This clonotype was counted at least ten times. The genes are TRBV20-1 and TRBJ1-2; 8 nucleotides agree with TRBD1. CDR1 is DFQATT and CDR2 is SNEGSKA in the germline V gene (reference sequence). This CDR3 is 14 amino acids long. V gave up 7 bases and J gave up 2 bases; unmatched junction bases: 9. The CDR3 nucleotides read TGCAGTGTCGACGACAGGGGCTCCAACTATGGCTACACCTTC. It translates to CSVDDRGSNYGYTF.

The gene calls are TRBV15 and TRBJ1-1; no firm D call. The V end was cut by 1 base, the J end by 0 bases, with 9 bases between. CDR1 LNHNV and CDR2 YYDKDF come from the germline V gene (reference sequence). This CDR3 contains 15 residues. CDR3 region: CATSRVGRLNTEAFF. In DNA, the CDR3 is TGTGCCACCAGCAGAGTCGGCAGGTTGAACACTGAAGCTTTCTTT. Combining the CDR3 with reference TRBV15 and TRBJ1-1 gives the whole variable domain DAMVIQNPRYQVTQFGKPVTLSCSQTLNHNVMYWYQQKSSQAPKLLFHYYDKDFNNEADTPDNFQSRRPNTSFCFLDIRSPGLGDTAMYLCATSRVGRLNTEAFFGQGTRLTVV.

The chain has TRBV6-2 or TRBV6-3 and TRBJ1-5; TRBD1 aligns across 9 bases. Germline V gene sequence: CDR1 MNHEY, CDR2 SVGEGT. CDR3 length equals 19 residues. With 6 bases clipped from V and 2 bases from J, the junction kept 17 bases outside the gene matches. CDR3 in amino acids: CASSRQSRDRDWGNQPQHF. CDR3 sequence (DNA): TGTGCCAGCAGCCGCCAGTCCCGGGACAGGGATTGGGGCAATCAGCCCCAGCATTTT.

The J gene is TRBJ2-7, the V gene TRBV6-2 or TRBV6-3; TRBD1 agrees at 9 bases. This CDR3 contains 18 residues. V lost 6 bases, J lost 2 bases, and 17 bases stayed unmatched. Germline CDR1 reads MNHEY; CDR2 reads SVGEGT. Here the CDR3 DNA reads TGTGCCAGCAGAGGGACAGGGTCAGCTAGAGCCAACGCCTACGAGCAGTACTTC. It encodes CASRGTGSARANAYEQYF.